This record concerns one TCR beta chain sequence. Its antigen remains unknown. The sample originates from a study of T cell responses to AZD1222 COVID-19 vaccine. Notes on the study in general: Donors were largely white British and mainly female; clonal diversity was possibly underestimated. Baseline seropositives among AZD1222 recipients totaled only 5 or 6. Repertoire samples came only from after the peak T cell response.

TCRdb keeps only in-frame clones here, not all; method: immunoSEQ multiplex PCR. The sample has under 140,000 clones, nearly 90% seen once. V was shortened by 1 base and J by 5 bases, with 11 bases between the two germline ends. The CDR3 length is 15 residues. CDR1 is MGHRA, CDR2 YSYEKL, per germline. The TCR was taken from an adult in good health. The chain joins TRBV4-1 to TRBJ1-4; D is unresolved. Sequenced material: peripheral blood, taken on day 0 of AZD1222 vaccination. This CDR3 is CASSQGPASNEKLFF. In nucleotides, the CDR3 is TGCGCCAGCAGCCAAGGGCCCGCATCGAATGAAAAACTGTTTTTT.